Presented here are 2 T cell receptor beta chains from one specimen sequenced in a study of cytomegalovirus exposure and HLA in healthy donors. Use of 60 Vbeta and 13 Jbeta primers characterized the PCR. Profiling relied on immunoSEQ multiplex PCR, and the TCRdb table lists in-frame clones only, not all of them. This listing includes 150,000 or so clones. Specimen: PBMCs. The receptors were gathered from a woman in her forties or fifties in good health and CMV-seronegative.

The CDR3 bases are TGTGCCAGCAGTACGACAGGACCGGTGGGGCTGTTTTTT. Protein: CASSTTGPVGLFF. The gene calls are TRBV27 and TRBJ1-4; TRBD1 might be the D (6 bases). The CDR3 totals 13 residues. Germline V gives CDR1 MNHEY, CDR2 SMNVEV (reference sequence). Trimming took 5 bases from V and 14 from J, leaving 18 bases between them.

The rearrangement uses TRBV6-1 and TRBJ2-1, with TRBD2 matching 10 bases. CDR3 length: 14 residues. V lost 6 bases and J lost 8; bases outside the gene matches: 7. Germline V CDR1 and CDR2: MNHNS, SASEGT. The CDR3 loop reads CASRGTSVLHEQFF. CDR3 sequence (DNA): TGTGCCAGCAGGGGGACTAGCGTTCTCCATGAGCAGTTCTTC.